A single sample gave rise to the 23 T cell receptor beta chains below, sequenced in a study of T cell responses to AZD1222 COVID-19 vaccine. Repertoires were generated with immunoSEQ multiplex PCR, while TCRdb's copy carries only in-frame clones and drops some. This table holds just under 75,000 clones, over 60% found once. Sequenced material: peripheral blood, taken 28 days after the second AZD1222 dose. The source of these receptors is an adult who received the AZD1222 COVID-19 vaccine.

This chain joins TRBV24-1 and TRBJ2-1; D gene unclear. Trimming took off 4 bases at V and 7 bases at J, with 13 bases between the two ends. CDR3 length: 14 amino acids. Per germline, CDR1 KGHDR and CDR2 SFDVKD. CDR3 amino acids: CATSEAKVKNEQFF. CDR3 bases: TGTGCCACCAGTGAGGCTAAGGTCAAGAATGAGCAGTTCTTC.

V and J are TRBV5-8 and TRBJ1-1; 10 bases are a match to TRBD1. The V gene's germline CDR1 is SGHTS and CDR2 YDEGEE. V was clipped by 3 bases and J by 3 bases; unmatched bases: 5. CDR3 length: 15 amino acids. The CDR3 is CASSSPGQGHTEAFF. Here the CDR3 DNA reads TGTGCCAGCAGCTCACCGGGACAGGGGCACACTGAAGCTTTCTTT. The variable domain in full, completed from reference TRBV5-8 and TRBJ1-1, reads EAGVTQSPTHLIKTRGQQATLRCSPISGHTSVYWYQQALGLGLQFLLWYDEGEERNRGNFPPRFSGRQFPNYSSELNVNALELEDSALYLCASSSPGQGHTEAFFGQGTRLTVV.

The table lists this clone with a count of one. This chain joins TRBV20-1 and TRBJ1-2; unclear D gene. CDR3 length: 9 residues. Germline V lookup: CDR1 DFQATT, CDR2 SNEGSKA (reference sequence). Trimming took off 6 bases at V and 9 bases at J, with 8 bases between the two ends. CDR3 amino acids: CSAPTRYTF. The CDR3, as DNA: TGCAGTGCCCCCACCCGCTACACCTTC.

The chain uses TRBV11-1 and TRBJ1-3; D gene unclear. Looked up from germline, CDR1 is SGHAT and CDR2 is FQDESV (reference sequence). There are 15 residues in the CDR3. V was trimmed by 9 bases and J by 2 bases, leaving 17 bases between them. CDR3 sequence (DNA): TGTGCCAGTCTGGACCGACGGCAACCTGGAAACACCATATATTTT. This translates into CASLDRRQPGNTIYF.

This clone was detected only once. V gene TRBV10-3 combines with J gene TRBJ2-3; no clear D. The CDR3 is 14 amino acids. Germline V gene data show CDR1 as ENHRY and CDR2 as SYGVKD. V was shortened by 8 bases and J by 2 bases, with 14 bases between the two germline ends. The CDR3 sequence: CAIGVRHNTDTQYF. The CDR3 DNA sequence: TGTGCCATCGGAGTCCGGCACAACACAGATACGCAGTATTTT.

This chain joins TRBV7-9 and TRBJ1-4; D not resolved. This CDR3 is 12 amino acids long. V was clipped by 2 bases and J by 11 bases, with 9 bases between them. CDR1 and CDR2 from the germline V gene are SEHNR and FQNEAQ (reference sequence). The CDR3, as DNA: TGTGCCAGCAGCTTAATGGATCCCAAACTGTTTTTT. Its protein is CASSLMDPKLFF.

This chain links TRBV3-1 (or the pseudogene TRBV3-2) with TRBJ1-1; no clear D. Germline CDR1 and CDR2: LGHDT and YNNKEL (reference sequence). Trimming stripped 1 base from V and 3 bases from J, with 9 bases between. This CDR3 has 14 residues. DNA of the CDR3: TGTGCCAGCAGCCAAGCGGGGTTCTACACTGAAGCTTTCTTT. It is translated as CASSQAGFYTEAFF.

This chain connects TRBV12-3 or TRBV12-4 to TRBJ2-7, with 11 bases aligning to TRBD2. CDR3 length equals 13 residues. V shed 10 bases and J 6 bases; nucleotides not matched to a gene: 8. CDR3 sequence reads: CATKTSGTGEQYF. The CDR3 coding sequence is TGTGCCACGAAGACTAGCGGGACTGGCGAGCAGTACTTC.

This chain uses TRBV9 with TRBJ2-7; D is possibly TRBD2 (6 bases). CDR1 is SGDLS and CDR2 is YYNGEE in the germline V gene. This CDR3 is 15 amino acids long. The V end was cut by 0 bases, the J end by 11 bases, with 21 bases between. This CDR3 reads CASSVDTLTSNLKYF. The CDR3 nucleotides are TGTGCCAGCAGCGTAGATACGCTTACTAGCAACCTAAAGTACTTC. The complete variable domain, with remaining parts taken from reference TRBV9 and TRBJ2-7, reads DSGVTQTPKHLITATGQRVTLRCSPRSGDLSVYWYQQSLDQGLQFLIQYYNGEERAKGNILERFSAQQFPDLHSELNLSSLELGDSALYFCASSVDTLTSNLKYFGPGTRLTVT.

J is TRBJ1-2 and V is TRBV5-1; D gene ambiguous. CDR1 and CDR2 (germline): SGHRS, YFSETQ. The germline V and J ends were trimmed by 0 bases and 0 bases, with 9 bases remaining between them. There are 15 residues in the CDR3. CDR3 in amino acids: CASSLGGSANYGYTF. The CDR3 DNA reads TGCGCCAGCAGCTTGGGAGGGAGTGCTAACTATGGCTACACCTTC.

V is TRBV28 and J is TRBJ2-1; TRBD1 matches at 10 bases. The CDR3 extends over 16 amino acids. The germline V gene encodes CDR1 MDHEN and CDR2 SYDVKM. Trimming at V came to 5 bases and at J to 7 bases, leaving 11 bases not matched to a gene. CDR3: CASSEKPGQGRNEQFF. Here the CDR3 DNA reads TGTGCCAGCAGTGAAAAGCCGGGACAGGGGCGTAATGAGCAGTTCTTC.

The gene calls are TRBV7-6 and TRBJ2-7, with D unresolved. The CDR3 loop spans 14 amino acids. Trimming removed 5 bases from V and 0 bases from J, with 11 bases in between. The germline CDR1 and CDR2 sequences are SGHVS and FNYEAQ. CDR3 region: CASSLGPSSYEQYF. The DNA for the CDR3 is TGTGCCAGCAGCCTTGGACCTTCCTCCTACGAGCAGTACTTC.

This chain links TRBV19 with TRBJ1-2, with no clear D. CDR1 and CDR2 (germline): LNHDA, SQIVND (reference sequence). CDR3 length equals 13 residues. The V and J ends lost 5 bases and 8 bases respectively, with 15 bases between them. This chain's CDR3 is CASSLGPSMGYTF. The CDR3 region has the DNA TGTGCCAGTAGTTTAGGACCAAGTATGGGCTACACCTTC.

This CDR3 is CASSSSGTGIYGYTF. The CDR3 bases are TGTGCCAGCAGTTCCTCCGGGACAGGCATCTATGGCTACACCTTC. This chain links TRBV28 with TRBJ1-2; 8 bases are shared with TRBD1. The germline CDR1 and CDR2 sequences are MDHEN and SYDVKM. The CDR3 is 15 amino acids. The V gene end was trimmed by 4 bases and the J gene end by 4 bases; junction bases not matched to a gene: 8.

The CDR3 loop reads CASSFGGQNNSPLHF. The CDR3 DNA is TGTGCCAGCAGTTTCGGGGGACAGAATAATTCACCCCTCCACTTT. V and J are TRBV27 and TRBJ1-6, with 7 positions matching TRBD1. The length of the CDR3 is 15 residues. The V gene end was trimmed by 3 bases and the J gene end by 5 bases; junction bases not matched to a gene: 4. The germline gives CDR1 MNHEY, CDR2 SMNVEV (reference sequence).

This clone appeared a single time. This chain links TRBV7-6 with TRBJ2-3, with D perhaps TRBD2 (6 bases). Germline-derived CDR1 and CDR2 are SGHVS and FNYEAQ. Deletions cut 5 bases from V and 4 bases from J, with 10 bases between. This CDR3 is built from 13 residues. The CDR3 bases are TGTGCCAGCAGCCGGAGGGAGGCAGATACGCAGTATTTT. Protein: CASSRREADTQYF.

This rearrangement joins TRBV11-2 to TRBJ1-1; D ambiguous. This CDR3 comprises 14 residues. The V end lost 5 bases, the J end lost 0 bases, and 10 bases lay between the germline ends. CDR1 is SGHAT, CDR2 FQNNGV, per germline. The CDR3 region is CASSQEVVNTEAFF. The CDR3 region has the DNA TGTGCCAGCAGCCAAGAGGTGGTGAACACTGAAGCTTTCTTT.

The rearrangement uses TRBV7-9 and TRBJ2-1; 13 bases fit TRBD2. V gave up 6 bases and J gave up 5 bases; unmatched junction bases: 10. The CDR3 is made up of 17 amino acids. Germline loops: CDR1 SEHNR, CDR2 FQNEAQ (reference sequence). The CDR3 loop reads CASRYSYGTSGDNEQFF. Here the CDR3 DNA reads TGTGCCAGCAGGTATTCCTACGGGACTAGCGGGGACAATGAGCAGTTCTTC.

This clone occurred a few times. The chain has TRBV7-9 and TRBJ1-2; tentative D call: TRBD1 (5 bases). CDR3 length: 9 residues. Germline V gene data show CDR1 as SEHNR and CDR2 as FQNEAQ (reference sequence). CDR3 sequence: CASGGGYTF. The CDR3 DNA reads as TGTGCGTCTGGGGGTGGCTACACCTTC.

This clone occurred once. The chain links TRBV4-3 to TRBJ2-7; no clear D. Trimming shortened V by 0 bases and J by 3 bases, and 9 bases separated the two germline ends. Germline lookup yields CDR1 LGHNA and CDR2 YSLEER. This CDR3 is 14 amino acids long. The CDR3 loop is CASSQDLGGYEQYF. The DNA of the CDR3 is TGCGCCAGCAGCCAAGATCTCGGCGGCTACGAGCAGTACTTC.

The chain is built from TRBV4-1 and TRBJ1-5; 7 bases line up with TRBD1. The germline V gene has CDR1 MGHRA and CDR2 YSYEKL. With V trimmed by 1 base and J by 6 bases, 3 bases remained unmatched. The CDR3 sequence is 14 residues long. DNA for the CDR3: TGCGCCAGCAGCCAAGGACAGGGAGGTCAGCCCCAGCATTTT. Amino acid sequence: CASSQGQGGQPQHF.

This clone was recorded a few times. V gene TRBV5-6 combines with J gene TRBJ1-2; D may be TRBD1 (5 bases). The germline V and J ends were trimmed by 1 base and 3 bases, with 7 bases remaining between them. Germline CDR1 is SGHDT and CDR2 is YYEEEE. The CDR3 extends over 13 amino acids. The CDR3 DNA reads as TGTGCCAGCAGCTTGAGAGGGGACTATGGCTACACCTTC. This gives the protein CASSLRGDYGYTF.

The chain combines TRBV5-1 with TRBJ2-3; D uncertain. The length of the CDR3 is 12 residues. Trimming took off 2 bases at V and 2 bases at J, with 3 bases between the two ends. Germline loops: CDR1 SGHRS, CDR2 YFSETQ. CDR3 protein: CASSLPTDTQYF. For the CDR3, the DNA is TGCGCCAGCAGCTTACCCACAGATACGCAGTATTTT.